A selection of T cell receptor beta chains follows, all from one sample in a study of blood T cell repertoires in COVID-19. Profiling relied on immunoSEQ multiplex PCR, and the TCRdb table lists in-frame clones only, not all of them. The data hold roughly 170,000 clones, with about 80% observed a single time. Material: PBMCs or T cells enriched from blood (not recorded which). The receptor source for this set is a man aged 45-60 years who had recovered from COVID-19. Each CDR3 is given with its conserved first and last residue. D genes are given only for firm matches. The listing skips clone size in some rows; elsewhere it reads once, few, many or a size class.

V gene	clone size	J gene	D gene	CDR3 protein	CDR3 DNA
TRBV30	NA	TRBJ2-7	TRBD1	CAWTHNRGNEQYF	TGTGCCTGGACCCATAACAGGGGCAACGAGCAGTACTTC
TRBV12-5	NA	TRBJ2-1	NA	CASGLGTWNEQFF	TGTGCTAGTGGTTTGGGGACTTGGAATGAGCAGTTCTTC
TRBV7-9	NA	TRBJ2-7	NA	CASSDSSYEQYF	TGTGCCAGCAGCGATAGCTCCTACGAGCAGTACTTC
TRBV5-1	NA	TRBJ1-4	NA	CASREIGGNEKLFF	TGCGCCAGCAGGGAGATCGGGGGGAATGAAAAACTGTTTTTT
TRBV7-3	NA	TRBJ1-1	NA	CASSLNGGMTEAFF	TGTGCCAGCAGCTTAAACGGGGGGATGACTGAAGCTTTCTTT
TRBV10-3	once	TRBJ2-1	NA	CAISEGGRVDEQFF	TGTGCCATCAGTGAGGGGGGCAGGGTAGATGAGCAGTTCTTC
TRBV19	NA	TRBJ2-1	NA	CASSRNLGAYNEQFF	TGTGCCAGTAGTCGGAACTTAGGGGCCTACAATGAGCAGTTCTTC
TRBV3-1/TRBV3-2	NA	TRBJ1-2	TRBD1	CASSKVGTGQNYGYTF	TGTGCCAGCAGCAAAGTTGGGACGGGACAGAACTATGGCTACACCTTC
TRBV12-3/TRBV12-4	NA	TRBJ2-2	TRBD1	CASRTGGAGELFF	TGTGCCAGCAGAACAGGGGGCGCGGGGGAGCTGTTTTTT
TRBV9	NA	TRBJ2-7	TRBD2	CASSPMSRGGAQEQYF	TGTGCCAGCAGCCCCATGTCTCGGGGGGGGGCGCAGGAGCAGTACTTC
TRBV2	NA	TRBJ1-6	TRBD1	CASRPTGENSPLHF	TGTGCCAGCAGACCCACAGGGGAAAATTCACCCCTCCACTTT
TRBV14	NA	TRBJ1-2	NA	CASNQQGFDGYTF	TGTGCCAGCAACCAACAGGGATTCGATGGCTACACCTTC
TRBV11-3	NA	TRBJ1-1	NA	CASSLVAGMNTEAFF	TGTGCCAGCAGCTTAGTAGCAGGGATGAACACTGAAGCTTTCTTT
TRBV27	NA	TRBJ1-2	NA	CASSSWSRGGYTF	TGTGCCAGCAGTTCCTGGTCCCGAGGAGGCTACACCTTC
TRBV29-1	NA	TRBJ1-2	TRBD1	CSVGSDRGLYGYTF	TGCAGCGTTGGATCCGACAGGGGTCTTTATGGCTACACCTTC
TRBV6-5	NA	TRBJ1-1	TRBD1	CASGTRTGGSAEAFF	TGTGCCAGCGGAACCCGGACAGGGGGAAGTGCTGAAGCTTTCTTT
TRBV7-9	NA	TRBJ1-6	TRBD1	CASSAQGASYNSPLHF	TGTGCCAGCAGCGCCCAGGGGGCTTCCTATAATTCACCCCTCCACTTT
TRBV5-6	NA	TRBJ1-2	TRBD1	CASSTWDRRTYGYTF	TGTGCCAGCAGCACCTGGGACAGGCGGACATATGGCTACACCTTC
TRBV11-2	NA	TRBJ2-7	TRBD2	CASSWTSGQYEQYF	TGTGCCAGCAGCTGGACTAGCGGCCAATACGAGCAGTACTTC
TRBV27	NA	TRBJ2-2	NA	CASGQGSNTGELFF	TGTGCCTCCGGGCAGGGATCAAACACCGGGGAGCTGTTTTTT
TRBV18	NA	TRBJ1-6	TRBD1	CASSPTGSPSPLHF	TGTGCCAGCTCCCCGACAGGGAGTCCTTCACCCCTCCACTTT
TRBV10-3	NA	TRBJ1-1	TRBD1	CAIGLTGGRDMNTEAFF	TGTGCCATCGGGCTAACAGGGGGAAGGGATATGAACACTGAAGCTTTCTTT
TRBV4-1	NA	TRBJ1-6	NA	CASSQDGGQRSYNSPLHF	TGCGCCAGCAGCCAAGATGGGGGACAACGCTCCTATAATTCACCCCTCCACTTT
TRBV18	NA	TRBJ2-5	TRBD2	CASSPRSGAAGETQYF	TGTGCCAGCTCGCCGAGAAGCGGGGCAGCCGGGGAGACCCAGTACTTC
TRBV18	NA	TRBJ1-1	TRBD1	CASSPGTGGGITEAFF	TGTGCCAGCTCCCCAGGGACAGGGGGCGGAATCACTGAAGCTTTCTTT
TRBV7-2	NA	TRBJ2-5	TRBD2	CASSLEPAGGLETQYF	TGTGCCAGCAGCTTAGAGCCAGCGGGGGGGCTTGAGACCCAGTACTTC
TRBV6-5	NA	TRBJ1-4	TRBD1	CASSFRPRQGPGKLFF	TGTGCCAGCAGTTTCCGACCCCGACAGGGACCAGGAAAACTGTTTTTT
TRBV10-3	NA	TRBJ1-2	TRBD1	CAISPQGGTPYGYTF	TGTGCCATCAGTCCGCAGGGGGGCACCCCTTATGGCTACACCTTC
TRBV5-1	NA	TRBJ2-3	TRBD1	CASSLQGASTDTQYF	TGCGCCAGCAGCTTGCAGGGGGCGAGCACAGATACGCAGTATTTT
TRBV18	NA	TRBJ1-1	NA	CASSPGAGSSAEAFF	TGTGCCAGCTCACCAGGGGCAGGGTCATCTGCTGAAGCTTTCTTT
TRBV6-5	NA	TRBJ1-1	TRBD1	CASAQGGGGTEAFF	TGTGCCAGCGCCCAAGGAGGGGGCGGAACTGAAGCTTTCTTT
TRBV29-1	NA	TRBJ1-1	TRBD1	CSVTLRTGNNEAFF	TGCAGCGTGACACTGCGGACAGGGAATAATGAAGCTTTCTTT
TRBV2	once	TRBJ2-2	NA	CASSAGEGWVRELFF	TGTGCCAGCAGTGCGGGAGAGGGGTGGGTCAGGGAGCTGTTTTTT
TRBV11-2	NA	TRBJ2-3	NA	CASSLVLTTSTDTQYF	TGTGCCAGCAGCTTAGTATTGACAACTAGCACAGATACGCAGTATTTT
TRBV18	NA	TRBJ2-5	NA	CASSPPTQRETQYF	TGTGCCAGCTCACCACCGACCCAGAGGGAGACCCAGTACTTC
TRBV13	NA	TRBJ1-2	NA	CASSLGRGERNYGYTF	TGTGCCAGCAGCTTAGGCCGGGGGGAACGGAACTATGGCTACACCTTC
TRBV6-2/TRBV6-3	NA	TRBJ2-5	NA	CASSFAALVSEETQYF	TGTGCCAGCAGTTTCGCGGCCCTGGTGTCAGAAGAGACCCAGTACTTC
TRBV5-4	NA	TRBJ1-4	NA	CASSLTGESNEKLFF	TGTGCCAGCAGCTTGACGGGGGAGTCTAATGAAAAACTGTTTTTT
TRBV11-2	few	TRBJ2-7	TRBD2	CASSSSGSGGVEQYF	TGTGCCAGCAGCTCTTCCGGGAGCGGGGGGGTGGAGCAGTACTTC
TRBV2	NA	TRBJ2-5	NA	CASKQPLSVQETQYF	TGTGCCAGCAAGCAACCCCTTAGTGTTCAAGAGACCCAGTACTTC
TRBV14	NA	TRBJ1-4	TRBD1	CASRRQGPNEKLFF	TGTGCCAGCAGACGACAGGGGCCTAATGAAAAACTGTTTTTT
TRBV19	NA	TRBJ1-1	TRBD1	CASGQGAGNTEAFF	TGTGCCAGTGGACAGGGGGCTGGGAACACTGAAGCTTTCTTT
TRBV6-4	few	TRBJ1-2	NA	CASSPRGGASYGYTF	TGTGCCAGCAGTCCCCGGGGGGGGGCAAGCTATGGCTACACCTTC
TRBV5-1	NA	TRBJ2-7	TRBD2	CASSLGIGAGVTYEQYF	TGCGCCAGCAGCTTGGGGATTGGAGCGGGGGTTACCTACGAGCAGTACTTC
TRBV5-1	NA	TRBJ2-1	NA	CASSLATGRVDEQFF	TGCGCCAGCAGCTTGGCCACAGGTAGAGTGGATGAGCAGTTCTTC
TRBV28	NA	TRBJ1-5	NA	CASSTQGSNQPQHF	TGTGCCAGCAGTACTCAGGGGAGCAATCAGCCCCAGCATTTT
TRBV6-5	NA	TRBJ1-4	TRBD1	CASTGGTNEKLFF	TGTGCCAGTACAGGGGGAACTAATGAAAAACTGTTTTTT
TRBV18	NA	TRBJ1-3	TRBD1	CASSRTGSVSGNTIYF	TGTGCCAGCTCACGGACAGGGTCGGTCTCTGGAAACACCATATATTTT